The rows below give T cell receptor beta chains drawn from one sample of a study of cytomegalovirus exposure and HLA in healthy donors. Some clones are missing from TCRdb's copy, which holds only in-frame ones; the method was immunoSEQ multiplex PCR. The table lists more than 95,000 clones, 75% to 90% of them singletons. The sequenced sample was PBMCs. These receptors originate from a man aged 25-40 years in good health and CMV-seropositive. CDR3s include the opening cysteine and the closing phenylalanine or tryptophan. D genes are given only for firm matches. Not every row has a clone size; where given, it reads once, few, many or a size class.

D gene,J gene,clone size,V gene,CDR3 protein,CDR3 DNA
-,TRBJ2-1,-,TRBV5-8,CASSLLQYNEQFF,TGTGCCAGCAGCTTATTACAGTACAATGAGCAGTTCTTC
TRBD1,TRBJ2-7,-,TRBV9,CASSVGSGQGYEQYF,TGTGCCAGCAGCGTAGGGTCGGGACAGGGGTACGAGCAGTACTTC
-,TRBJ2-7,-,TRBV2,CASSEQSYEQYF,TGTGCCAGCAGTGAGCAGTCCTACGAGCAGTACTTC
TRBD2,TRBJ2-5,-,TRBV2,CASKSTGEGTQYF,TGTGCCAGCAAATCAACGGGGGAGGGGACCCAGTACTTC
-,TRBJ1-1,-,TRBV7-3,CASSISGGGTEAFF,TGTGCCAGCAGCATCAGTGGGGGGGGGACTGAAGCTTTCTTT
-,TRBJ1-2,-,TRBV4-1,CASSSRSSEGYTF,TGCGCCAGCAGCTCACGCTCATCGGAGGGCTACACCTTC
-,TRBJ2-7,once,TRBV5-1,CASSLVAATGGEQYF,TGCGCCAGCAGCTTAGTTGCTGCCACTGGTGGTGAGCAGTACTTC
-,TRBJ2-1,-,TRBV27,CASRSSGAVPNEQFF,TGTGCCAGCAGATCATCAGGGGCTGTTCCTAATGAGCAGTTCTTC
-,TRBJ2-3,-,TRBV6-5,CASSYGTEDTQYF,TGTGCCAGCAGTTACGGGACTGAGGATACGCAGTATTTT
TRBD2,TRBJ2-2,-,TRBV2,CASSRSSASGNTGELFF,TGTGCCAGCAGTCGTTCATCGGCTAGCGGGAACACCGGGGAGCTGTTTTTT
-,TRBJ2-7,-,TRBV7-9,CASSLAAAGINEQYF,TGTGCCAGCAGCTTAGCGGCGGCAGGGATTAACGAGCAGTACTTC
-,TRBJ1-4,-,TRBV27,CASSPREETNEKLFF,TGTGCCAGCAGTCCCCGGGAGGAAACTAATGAAAAACTGTTTTTT
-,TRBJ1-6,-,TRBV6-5,CASSGRSSYNSPLHF,TGTGCCAGCAGTGGGAGGAGCTCCTATAATTCACCCCTCCACTTT
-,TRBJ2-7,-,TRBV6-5,CASSSPDSYEQYF,TGTGCCAGCAGTAGTCCGGACAGCTACGAGCAGTACTTC
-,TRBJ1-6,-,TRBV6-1,CASRTTGSNSPLHF,TGTGCCAGCAGGACTACAGGGTCCAATTCACCCCTCCACTTT
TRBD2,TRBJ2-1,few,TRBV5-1,CASSSTSGGTEQFF,TGCGCCAGCAGCTCGACTAGCGGGGGGACAGAGCAGTTCTTC
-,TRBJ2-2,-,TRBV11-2,CASSLDAPSVDTGELFF,TGTGCCAGCAGCTTAGATGCGCCTAGCGTGGACACCGGGGAGCTGTTTTTT
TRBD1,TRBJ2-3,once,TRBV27,CASSLWTGYDTQYF,TGTGCCAGCAGTTTATGGACAGGTTACGATACGCAGTATTTT
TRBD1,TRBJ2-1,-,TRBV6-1,CASSEAGQGYNEQFF,TGTGCCAGCAGTGAAGCGGGACAGGGCTACAATGAGCAGTTCTTC
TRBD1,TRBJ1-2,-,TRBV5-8,CASSPADREYGYTF,TGTGCCAGCAGCCCCGCCGACAGGGAGTATGGCTACACCTTC
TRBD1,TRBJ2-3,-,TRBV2,CASSDGQGQGLADTQYF,TGTGCCAGCAGTGACGGGCAGGGACAGGGCTTGGCAGATACGCAGTATTTT
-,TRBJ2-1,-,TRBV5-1,CASTPGSSYNEQFF,TGCGCCAGCACTCCGGGGAGCTCCTACAATGAGCAGTTCTTC
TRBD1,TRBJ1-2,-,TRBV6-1,CASSEQQGNYGYTF,TGTGCCAGCAGTGAACAACAGGGGAACTATGGCTACACCTTC
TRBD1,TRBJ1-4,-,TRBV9,CASSELTGVGEKLFF,TGTGCCAGCAGCGAACTTACAGGGGTGGGGGAAAAACTGTTTTTT
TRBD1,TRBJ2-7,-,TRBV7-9,CASSGLRDRQSYEQYF,TGTGCCAGCAGCGGCCTAAGGGACAGACAATCCTACGAGCAGTACTTC
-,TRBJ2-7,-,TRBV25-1,CASSAGMGFPYEQYF,TGTGCCAGCAGTGCCGGGATGGGGTTTCCCTACGAGCAGTACTTC
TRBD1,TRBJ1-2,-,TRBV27,CASSWGTAYGYTF,TGTGCCAGCAGTTGGGGGACAGCCTATGGCTACACCTTC
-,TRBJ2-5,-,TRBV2,CASRADRGETQYF,TGTGCCAGCAGGGCCGATAGGGGGGAGACCCAGTACTTC
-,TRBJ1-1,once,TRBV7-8,CASSLRQANTEAFF,TGTGCCAGCAGCTTAAGACAGGCGAACACTGAAGCTTTCTTT
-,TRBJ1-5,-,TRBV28,CASSNIENLGLRKPQHF,TGTGCCAGCAGTAATATCGAAAACTTGGGCCTTAGGAAGCCCCAGCATTTT